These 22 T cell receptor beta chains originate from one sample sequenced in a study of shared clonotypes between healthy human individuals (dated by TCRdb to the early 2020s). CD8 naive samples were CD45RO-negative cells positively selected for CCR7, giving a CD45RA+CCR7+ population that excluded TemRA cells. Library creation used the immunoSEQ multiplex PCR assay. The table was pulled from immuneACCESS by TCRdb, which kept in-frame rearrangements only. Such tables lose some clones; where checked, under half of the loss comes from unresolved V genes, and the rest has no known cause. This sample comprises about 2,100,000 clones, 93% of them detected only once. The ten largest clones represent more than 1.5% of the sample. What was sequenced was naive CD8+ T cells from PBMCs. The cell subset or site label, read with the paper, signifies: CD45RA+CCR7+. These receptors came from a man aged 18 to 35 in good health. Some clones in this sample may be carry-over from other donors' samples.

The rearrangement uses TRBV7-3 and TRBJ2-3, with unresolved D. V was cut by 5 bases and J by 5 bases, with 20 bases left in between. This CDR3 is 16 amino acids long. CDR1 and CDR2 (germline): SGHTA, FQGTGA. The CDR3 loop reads CASSPLPGPPLDTQYF. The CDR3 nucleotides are TGTGCCAGCAGCCCCCTACCTGGGCCGCCCTTAGATACGCAGTATTTT.

Here the CDR3 reads CASSTPHHSGRWTGELFF. The CDR3 region has the DNA TGTGCCAGCAGCACCCCTCATCATAGCGGGAGGTGGACCGGGGAGCTGTTTTTT. The gene calls are TRBV9 and TRBJ2-2, with TRBD2 identical over 10 bases. Trimming removed 4 bases from V and 5 bases from J; junction bases left unmatched: 14. This CDR3 region has 18 residues. Germline V gene data show CDR1 as SGDLS and CDR2 as YYNGEE.

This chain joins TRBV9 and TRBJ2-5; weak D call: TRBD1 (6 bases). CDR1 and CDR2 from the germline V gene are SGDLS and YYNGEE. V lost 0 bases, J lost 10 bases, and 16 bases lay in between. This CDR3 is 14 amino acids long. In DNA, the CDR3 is TGTGCCAGCAGCGTAGATGAGGGGACCAGGGGCCAGTACTTC. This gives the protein CASSVDEGTRGQYF.

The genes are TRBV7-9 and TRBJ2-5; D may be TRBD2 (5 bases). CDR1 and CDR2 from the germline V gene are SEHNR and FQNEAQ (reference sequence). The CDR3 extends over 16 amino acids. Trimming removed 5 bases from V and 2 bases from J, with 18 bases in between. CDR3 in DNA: TGTGCCAGCAGCCCCTTCGCGGGCGCCGTACAAGAGACCCAGTACTTC. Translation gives CASSPFAGAVQETQYF.

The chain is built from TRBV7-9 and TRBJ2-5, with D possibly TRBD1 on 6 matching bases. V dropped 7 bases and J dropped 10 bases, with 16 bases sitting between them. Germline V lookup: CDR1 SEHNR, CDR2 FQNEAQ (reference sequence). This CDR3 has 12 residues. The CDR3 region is CASKRDNVNQYF. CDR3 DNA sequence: TGTGCCAGCAAACGGGACAATGTGAACCAGTACTTC.

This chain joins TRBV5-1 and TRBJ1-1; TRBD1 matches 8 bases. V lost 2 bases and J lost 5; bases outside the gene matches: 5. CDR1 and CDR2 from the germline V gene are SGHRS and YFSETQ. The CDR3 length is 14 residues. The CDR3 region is CASSFEQGVTEAFF. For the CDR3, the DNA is TGCGCCAGCAGCTTCGAACAGGGGGTTACTGAAGCTTTCTTT.

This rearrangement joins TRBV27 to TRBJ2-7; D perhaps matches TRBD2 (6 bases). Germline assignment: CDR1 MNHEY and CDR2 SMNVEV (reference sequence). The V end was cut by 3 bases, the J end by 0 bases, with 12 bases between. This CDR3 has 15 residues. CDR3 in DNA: TGTGCCAGCAGTTTGTGGGACTCAGGCTCCTACGAGCAGTACTTC. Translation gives CASSLWDSGSYEQYF.

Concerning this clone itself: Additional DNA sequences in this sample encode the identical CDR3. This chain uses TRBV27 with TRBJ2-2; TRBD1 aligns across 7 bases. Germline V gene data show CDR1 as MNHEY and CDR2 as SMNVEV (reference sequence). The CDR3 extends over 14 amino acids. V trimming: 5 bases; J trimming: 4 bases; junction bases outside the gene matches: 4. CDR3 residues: CASSPGGGTGELFF. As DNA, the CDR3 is TGTGCCAGCAGTCCAGGGGGTGGCACCGGGGAGCTGTTTTTT.

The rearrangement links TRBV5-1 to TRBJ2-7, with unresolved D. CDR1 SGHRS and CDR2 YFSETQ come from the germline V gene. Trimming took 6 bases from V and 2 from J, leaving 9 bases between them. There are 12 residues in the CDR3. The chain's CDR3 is CASTDSPYEQYF. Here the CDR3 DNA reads TGCGCCAGCACCGACTCCCCCTACGAGCAGTACTTC.

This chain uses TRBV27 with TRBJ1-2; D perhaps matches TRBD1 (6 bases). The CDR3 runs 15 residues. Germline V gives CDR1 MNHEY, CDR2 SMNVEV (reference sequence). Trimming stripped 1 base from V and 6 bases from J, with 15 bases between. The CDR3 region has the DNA TGTGCCAGCAGTTTATTAGGGGGGGCAGGGGATGGCTACACCTTC. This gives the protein CASSLLGGAGDGYTF.

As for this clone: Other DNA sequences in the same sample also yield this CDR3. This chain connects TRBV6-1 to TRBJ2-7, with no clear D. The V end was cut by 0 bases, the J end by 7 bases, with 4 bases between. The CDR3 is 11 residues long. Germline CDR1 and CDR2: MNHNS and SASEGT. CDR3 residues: CASSEAREQYF. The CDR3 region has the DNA TGTGCCAGCAGTGAAGCGCGAGAGCAGTACTTC.

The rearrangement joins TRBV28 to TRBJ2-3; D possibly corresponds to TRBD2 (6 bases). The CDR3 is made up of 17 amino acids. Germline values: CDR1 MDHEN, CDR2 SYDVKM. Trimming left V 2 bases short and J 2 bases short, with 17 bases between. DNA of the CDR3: TGTGCCAGCAGTTTAGAACGCAATGCGGGGTCCACAGATACGCAGTATTTT. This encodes CASSLERNAGSTDTQYF.

CDR3 residues: CASSLLGERTDTQYF. CDR3 nucleotides: TGTGCCAGCAGCTTATTGGGGGAGCGGACAGATACGCAGTATTTT. V and J are TRBV7-6 and TRBJ2-3; D may be TRBD1 or TRBD2 (5 bases each). Deletions cut 2 bases from V and 3 bases from J, with 12 bases between. The CDR3 loop spans 15 amino acids. The germline CDR1 and CDR2 sequences are SGHVS and FNYEAQ. Variable domain in full (rest from reference TRBV7-6 and TRBJ2-3): GAGVSQSPRYKVTKRGQDVALRCDPISGHVSLYWYRQALGQGPEFLTYFNYEAQQDKSGLPNDRFSAERPEGSISTLTIQRTEQRDSAMYRCASSLLGERTDTQYFGPGTRLTVL.

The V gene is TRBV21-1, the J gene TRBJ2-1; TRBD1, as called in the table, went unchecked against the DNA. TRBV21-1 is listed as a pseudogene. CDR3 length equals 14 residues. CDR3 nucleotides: TGTGCCAGTTGGAGGCAGGGGGCTATGTATGAGCAGTTCTTC. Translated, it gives CASWRQGAMYEQFF.

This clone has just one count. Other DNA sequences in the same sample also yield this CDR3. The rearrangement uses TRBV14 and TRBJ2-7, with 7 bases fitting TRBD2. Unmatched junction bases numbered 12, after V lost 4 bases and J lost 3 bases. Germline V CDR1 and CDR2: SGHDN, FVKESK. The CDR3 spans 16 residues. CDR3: CASSPRLAGSYYEQYF. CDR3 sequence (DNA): TGTGCCAGCAGCCCTAGATTAGCGGGCTCTTACTACGAGCAGTACTTC.

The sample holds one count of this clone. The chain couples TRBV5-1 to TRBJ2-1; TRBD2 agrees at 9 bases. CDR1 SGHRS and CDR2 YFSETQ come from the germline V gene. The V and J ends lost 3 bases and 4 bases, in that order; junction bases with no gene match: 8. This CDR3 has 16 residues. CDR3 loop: CASSSALAGEYNEQFF. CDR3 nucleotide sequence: TGCGCCAGCAGCTCGGCCTTAGCGGGAGAATACAATGAGCAGTTCTTC.

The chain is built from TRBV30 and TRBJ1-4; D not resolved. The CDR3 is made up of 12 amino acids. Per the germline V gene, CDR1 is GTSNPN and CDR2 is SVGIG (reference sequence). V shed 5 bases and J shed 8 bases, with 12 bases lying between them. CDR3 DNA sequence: TGTGCCTGGGGACCCAGAGGGGAAAAACTGTTTTTT. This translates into CAWGPRGEKLFF.

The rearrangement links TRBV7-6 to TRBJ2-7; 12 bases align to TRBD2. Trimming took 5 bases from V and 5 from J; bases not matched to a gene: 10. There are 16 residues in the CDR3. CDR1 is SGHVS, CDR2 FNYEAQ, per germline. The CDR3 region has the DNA TGTGCCAGCAGCACAAAGACTAGCGGGAGTATGGACGAGCAGTACTTC. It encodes CASSTKTSGSMDEQYF.

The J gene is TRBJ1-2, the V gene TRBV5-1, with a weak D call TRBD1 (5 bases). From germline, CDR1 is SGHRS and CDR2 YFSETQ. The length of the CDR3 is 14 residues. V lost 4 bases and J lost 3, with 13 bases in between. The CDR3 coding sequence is TGCGCCAGCAGCCAGGGCCCTGGGGACTATGGCTACACCTTC. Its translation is CASSQGPGDYGYTF. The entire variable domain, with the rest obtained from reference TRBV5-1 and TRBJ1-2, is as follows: KAGVTQTPRYLIKTRGQQVTLSCSPISGHRSVSWYQQTPGQGLQFLFEYFSETQRNKGNFPGRFSGRQFSNSRSEMNVSTLELGDSALYLCASSQGPGDYGYTFGSGTRLTVV.

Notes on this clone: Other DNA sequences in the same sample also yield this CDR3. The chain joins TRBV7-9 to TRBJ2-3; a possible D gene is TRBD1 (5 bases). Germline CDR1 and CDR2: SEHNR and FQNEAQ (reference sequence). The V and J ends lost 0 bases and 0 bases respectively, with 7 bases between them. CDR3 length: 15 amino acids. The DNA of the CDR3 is TGTGCCAGCAGCTTAGCAGGGGCTAGCACAGATACGCAGTATTTT. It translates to CASSLAGASTDTQYF.

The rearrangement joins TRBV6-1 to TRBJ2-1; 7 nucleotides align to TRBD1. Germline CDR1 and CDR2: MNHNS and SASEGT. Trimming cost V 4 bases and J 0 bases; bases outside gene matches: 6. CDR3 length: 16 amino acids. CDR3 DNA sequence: TGTGCCAGCAGTGGACCGGGACAGCGCTCCTACAATGAGCAGTTCTTC. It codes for CASSGPGQRSYNEQFF.

CDR3 region: CASSLLGYDGYTF. CDR3 coding DNA: TGTGCCAGCAGTTTACTCGGGTATGATGGCTACACCTTC. This chain joins TRBV27 and TRBJ1-2; D gene unclear. Trimming left V 2 bases short and J 6 bases short, with 10 bases between. Germline loops: CDR1 MNHEY, CDR2 SMNVEV (reference sequence). CDR3 length equals 13 residues.